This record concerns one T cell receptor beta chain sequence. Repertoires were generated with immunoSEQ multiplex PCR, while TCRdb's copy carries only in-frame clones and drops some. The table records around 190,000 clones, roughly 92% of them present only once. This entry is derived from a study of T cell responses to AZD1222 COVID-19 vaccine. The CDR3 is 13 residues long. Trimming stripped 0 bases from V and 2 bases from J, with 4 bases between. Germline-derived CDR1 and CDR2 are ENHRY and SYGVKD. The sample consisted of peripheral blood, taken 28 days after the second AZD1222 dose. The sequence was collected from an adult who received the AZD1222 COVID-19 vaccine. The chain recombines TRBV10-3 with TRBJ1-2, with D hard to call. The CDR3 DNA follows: TGTGCCATCAGTGAGTCGGTCAACTATGGCTACACCTTC. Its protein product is CAISESVNYGYTF.